The 5 T cell receptor beta chains presented below share a single source sample, sequenced in a study of identical twins. MiXCR was run by TCRdb on the 5' RACE reads, yielding one entry per CDR3 protein. Of under 800,000 distinct CDR3 sequences listed, around 20% are singletons. In addition, the sample was reused for a study of T cells expressing NK-cell markers.

The sequenced sample was PBMCs. Receptors were obtained from a young woman in good health.

This clonotype was seen at least ten times. The chain couples TRBV7-9 to TRBJ1-2; D perhaps matches TRBD1 (5 bases). This CDR3 has 16 amino acids. Trimming took off 5 bases at V and 7 bases at J, with 23 bases between the two ends. The germline V gene encodes CDR1 SEHNR and CDR2 FQNEAQ (reference sequence). CDR3 loop: CASSVQGGTVGSGYTF. CDR3 DNA: TGTGCCAGCAGCGTACAAGGAGGGACGGTTGGGTCTGGCTACACCTTC.

The V and J genes are TRBV11-2 and TRBJ2-1; 11 bases are shared with TRBD2. Germline CDR1 SGHAT, CDR2 FQNNGV. V trimming: 1 base; J trimming: 7 bases; junction bases outside the gene matches: 3. The CDR3 is made up of 15 amino acids. CDR3 sequence reads: CASSLGSGGANEQFF. CDR3 in DNA: TGTGCCAGCAGCTTAGGTAGCGGGGGGGCAAATGAGCAGTTCTTC.

The gene calls are TRBV12-3 or TRBV12-4 and TRBJ1-4, with D possibly TRBD1 on 6 matching bases. The CDR3 has 14 residues. V was pared by 4 bases and J by 3 bases, with 9 bases between. CDR3 in DNA: TGTGCCAGCAGTTCGAGGGGGTCTAATGAAAAACTGTTTTTT. Protein product: CASSSRGSNEKLFF.

The sample holds a few counts of this clonotype. The J gene is TRBJ2-1, the V gene TRBV12-3 or TRBV12-4; 12 nucleotides agree with TRBD2. The CDR3 length is 15 residues. The V gene end was trimmed by 8 bases and the J gene end by 10 bases; junction bases not matched to a gene: 12. The CDR3 protein is CASSDLAGGPQEQFF. CDR3 nucleotide sequence: TGTGCCAGCTCCGATCTAGCGGGAGGGCCTCAAGAGCAGTTCTTC.

CDR3 in amino acids: CSVGMQSDTQYF. DNA for the CDR3: TGCAGCGTCGGAATGCAGTCAGATACGCAGTATTTT. The V gene is TRBV29-1, the J gene TRBJ2-3; D call uncertain. Looked up from germline, CDR1 is SQVTM and CDR2 is ANQGSEA. This CDR3 has 12 residues. The V end was cut by 6 bases, the J end by 4 bases, with 11 bases between.